The clone carrying this T cell receptor beta chain has more than one count but fewer than ten. Antigen unknown. A second 7 to 11 cycle PCR used barcoded and J-beta primers. MiXCR, applied by TCRdb to the 5' RACE reads, yields one record per CDR3 protein. In the table there are around 1,100,000 distinct CDR3 sequences, 35% to 40% of which are singletons. These data are taken from a study of blood T cells in healthy people across ages. Regarding the study as a whole: Naive T cell percentage and TCR beta diversity correlated strongly.

V was trimmed by 7 bases and J by 7 bases, leaving 8 bases between them. This CDR3 spans 11 amino acids. Looked up from germline, CDR1 is SGHTA and CDR2 is FQGNSA. Individuals who donated were healthy Caucasians from Russia aged about 6 to 100. The J gene is TRBJ2-1, the V gene TRBV7-2; D is uncertain. Sequenced input: blood. This receptor was taken from a man younger than 30 in good health. CDR3 coding DNA: TGTGCCAGCACCATGAGGAATGAGCAGTTCTTC. Encoded protein: CASTMRNEQFF.